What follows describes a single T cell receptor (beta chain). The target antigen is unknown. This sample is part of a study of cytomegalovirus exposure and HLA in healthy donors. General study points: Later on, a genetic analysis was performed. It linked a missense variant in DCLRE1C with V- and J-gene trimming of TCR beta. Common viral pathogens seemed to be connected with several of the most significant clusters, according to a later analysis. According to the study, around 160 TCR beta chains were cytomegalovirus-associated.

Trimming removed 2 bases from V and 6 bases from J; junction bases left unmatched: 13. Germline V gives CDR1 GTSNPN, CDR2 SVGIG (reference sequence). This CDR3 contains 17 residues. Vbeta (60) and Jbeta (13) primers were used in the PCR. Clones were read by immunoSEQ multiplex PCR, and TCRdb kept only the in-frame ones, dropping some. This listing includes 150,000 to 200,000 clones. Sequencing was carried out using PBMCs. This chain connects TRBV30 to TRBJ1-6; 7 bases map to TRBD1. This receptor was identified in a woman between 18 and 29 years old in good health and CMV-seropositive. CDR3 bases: TGTGCCTGGAGTCCTTTCCTAGGGACAGCGGCTAATTCACCCCTCCACTTT. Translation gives CAWSPFLGTAANSPLHF.